The 14 T cell receptor beta chains reported below all come from one sample, sequenced in a study of T cells in Graves' hyperthyroidism and ophthalmopathy. The source material, RNA transcripts, was used to amplify TCR beta CDR3 regions. HTBI primers were the set used in a first-round RT-PCR of the TCR CDR3. MiXCR was run by TCRdb on the multiplex PCR reads, yielding one entry per CDR3 protein. The sample carries around 250,000 distinct CDR3 sequences, about 15% recorded once. The sample taken for sequencing was blood. These TCRs come from a woman aged 18-30 years with Graves' ophthalmopathy.

There are many counts of this clonotype. The gene calls are TRBV6-1 and TRBJ2-1, with unresolved D. This CDR3 has 13 amino acids. With 2 bases removed from V and 7 bases from J, the gap between germline ends came to 9 bases. CDR1 MNHNS and CDR2 SASEGT come from the germline V gene. CDR3 sequence reads: CASSEIRRNEQFF. CDR3 sequence (DNA): TGTGCCAGCAGTGAAATACGCCGGAATGAGCAGTTCTTC.

The chain carries TRBV28 and TRBJ2-1, with 14 positions matching TRBD2. The CDR3 extends over 21 amino acids. Trimming cost V 5 bases and J 5 bases; bases outside gene matches: 20. The germline V gene has CDR1 MDHEN and CDR2 SYDVKM. In DNA, the CDR3 is TGTGCCAGCAGTCTGACCTTCCCGACTAGCGGGAGGGCCCAGGGGGACAATGAGCAGTTCTTC. This codes for CASSLTFPTSGRAQGDNEQFF. The full variable domain, completed using reference TRBV28 and TRBJ2-1, is DVKVTQSSRYLVKRTGEKVFLECVQDMDHENMFWYRQDPGLGLRLIYFSYDVKMKEKGDIPEGYSVSREKKERFSLILESASTNQTSMYLCASSLTFPTSGRAQGDNEQFFGPGTRLTVL.

Many counts were recorded for this clonotype. V is TRBV2 and J is TRBJ2-2; 8 bases agree with TRBD2. V trimming: 2 bases; J trimming: 7 bases; junction bases outside the gene matches: 3. CDR3 length: 14 amino acids. Per germline, CDR1 SNHLY and CDR2 FYNNEI. Here the CDR3 reads CASSEQRESGELFF. The CDR3 coding sequence is TGTGCCAGCAGTGAACAGCGGGAGAGCGGGGAGCTGTTTTTT.

This clonotype was detected a few times. This chain connects TRBV28 to TRBJ1-5; 10 bases are a match to TRBD1. Trimming cost V 4 bases and J 7 bases; bases outside gene matches: 13. There are 17 residues in the CDR3. CDR1 is MDHEN and CDR2 is SYDVKM in the germline V gene. The CDR3 reads CASSSLGTGDSGQPQHF. CDR3 nucleotides: TGTGCCAGCAGTTCTCTCGGGACAGGGGATTCGGGGCAGCCCCAGCATTTT.

The rearrangement joins TRBV10-3 to TRBJ1-5; D remains unclear. Trimming removed 4 bases at V and 0 bases at J, with 7 bases between. CDR3 length: 14 residues. The germline gives CDR1 ENHRY, CDR2 SYGVKD. CDR3 DNA: TGTGCCATCAGTGTGGGAGATAGCAATCAGCCCCAGCATTTT. This codes for CAISVGDSNQPQHF.

This clonotype appeared many times. This chain uses TRBV10-3 with TRBJ2-3; the D is unclear. Germline CDR1 reads ENHRY; CDR2 reads SYGVKD. The CDR3 sequence is 14 residues long. The V gene lost 0 bases and the J gene lost 0 bases, with 4 bases spanning the gap. The CDR3 region has the DNA TGTGCCATCAGTGAGTCCATGAGCACAGATACGCAGTATTTT. Translated: CAISESMSTDTQYF.

Details on this clonotype: This clone may be a read error of a much larger clone one base away. The CDR3 DNA reads TGCGCCAGCAGCGGGCAGGCAGTCGACACAGATACGCAGTATTTT. It codes for CASSGQAVDTDTQYF. The chain combines TRBV5-1 with TRBJ2-3; no clear D. The germline V gene encodes CDR1 SGHRS and CDR2 YFSETQ. This CDR3 comprises 15 residues. The ends were cut back, 4 bases at V and 2 bases at J, with 14 bases in the middle.

About this clonotype: A single base separates this from a much larger clone, so it may be a read error. The V and J genes are TRBV6-2 or TRBV6-3 and TRBJ2-6; a weak D match, TRBD1 (8 bases). This CDR3 comprises 20 residues. V was clipped by 5 bases and J by 1 base, with 24 bases between them. Looked up from germline, CDR1 is MNHEY and CDR2 is SVGEGT. For the CDR3, the DNA is TGTGCCAGCAGTGGAGGCAGGGGGCCCGGGAGGCCGTCTGGGGCCAACGTCCTGACTTTC. This codes for CASSGGRGPGRPSGANVLTF.

This clonotype appeared many times. For the CDR3, the DNA is TGTGCCAGCAGTTTATTTGGGACCACGGGCACTGAAGCTTTCTTT. As protein: CASSLFGTTGTEAFF. The chain is built from TRBV28 and TRBJ1-1; perhaps TRBD1 as D (5 bases). The CDR3 consists of 15 residues. Germline CDR1 is MDHEN and CDR2 is SYDVKM. The V end lost 1 base, the J end lost 4 bases, and 13 bases lay between the germline ends.

This clonotype was found a few times. V is TRBV6-1 and J is TRBJ2-5; TRBD2 agrees at 9 bases. This CDR3 comprises 15 residues. The V segment lost 5 bases and the J segment 1 base; nucleotides outside the gene matches: 5. The V gene's germline CDR1 is MNHNS and CDR2 SASEGT. The chain's CDR3 is CASSSSGGLQETQYF. DNA of the CDR3: TGTGCCAGCAGTAGTAGCGGGGGCCTCCAAGAGACCCAGTACTTC.

This clonotype was counted only a few times. The genes are TRBV18 and TRBJ2-6; D remains unclear. V was clipped by 6 bases and J by 0 bases, with 15 bases between them. The CDR3 contains 17 residues. Germline assignment: CDR1 KGHSH and CDR2 LQKENI. CDR3 in amino acids: CASSRPRLSSGANVLTF. CDR3 coding DNA: TGTGCCAGCTCCCGACCAAGGCTTTCCTCTGGGGCCAACGTCCTGACTTTC.

This clonotype was detected ten times or more. This rearrangement joins TRBV6-5 to TRBJ2-7; the match to TRBD2 covers 7 bases. V shed 0 bases and J 4 bases; nucleotides not matched to a gene: 12. Looked up from germline, CDR1 is MNHEY and CDR2 is SVGAGI. The CDR3 contains 17 residues. CDR3 loop: CASSYSAGDAGWYEQYF. In nucleotides, the CDR3 is TGTGCCAGCAGTTACTCGGCGGGAGACGCGGGGTGGTACGAGCAGTACTTC.

This clonotype was found many times. The chain combines TRBV20-1 with TRBJ2-3; the D gene is possibly TRBD2 (6 bases). V lost 0 bases and J lost 4, with 14 bases in between. The CDR3 length is 15 residues. The V gene's germline CDR1 is DFQATT and CDR2 SNEGSKA (reference sequence). The CDR3 bases are TGCAGTGCTAGAGAGGCGACTAGATGGGCAGATACGCAGTATTTT. Its translation: CSAREATRWADTQYF.

This clonotype was counted ten times or more. The chain is built from TRBV5-5 and TRBJ2-5, with a weak D call TRBD1 (6 bases). Germline V gene sequence: CDR1 SGHKS, CDR2 YYEKEE (reference sequence). The CDR3 extends over 13 amino acids. The V end was cut by 3 bases, the J end by 5 bases, with 11 bases between. The CDR3 nucleotides read TGTGCCAGCAGCTCTCAGGGGTGGGAGACCCAGTACTTC. Translating it yields CASSSQGWETQYF.